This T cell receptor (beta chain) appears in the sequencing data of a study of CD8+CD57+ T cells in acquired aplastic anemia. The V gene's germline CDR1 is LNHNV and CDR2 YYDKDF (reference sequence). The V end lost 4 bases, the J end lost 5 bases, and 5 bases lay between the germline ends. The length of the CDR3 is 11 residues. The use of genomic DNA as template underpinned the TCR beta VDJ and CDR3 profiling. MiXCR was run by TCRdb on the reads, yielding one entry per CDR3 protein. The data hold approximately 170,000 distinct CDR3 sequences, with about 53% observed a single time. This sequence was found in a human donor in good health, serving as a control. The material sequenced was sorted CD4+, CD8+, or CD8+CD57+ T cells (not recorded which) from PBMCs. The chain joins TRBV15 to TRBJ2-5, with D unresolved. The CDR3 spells CATSNRETQYF. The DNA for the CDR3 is TGTGCCACCAGCAACCGTGAGACCCAGTACTTC. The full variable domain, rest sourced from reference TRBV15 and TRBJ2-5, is DAMVIQNPRYQVTQFGKPVTLSCSQTLNHNVMYWYQQKSSQAPKLLFHYYDKDFNNEADTPDNFQSRRPNTSFCFLDIRSPGLGDTAMYLCATSNRETQYFGPGTRLLVL.